This is a list of T cell receptor beta chains from one sample in a study of blood T cell repertoires in COVID-19. The method was immunoSEQ multiplex PCR; TCRdb's version includes in-frame clones alone and lacks a portion of them. The sample lists about 480,000 clones; roughly 88% were seen once. Sequencing was performed on PBMCs or T cells enriched from blood (not recorded which). Receptors were obtained from a woman aged 40 to 50 who had recovered from COVID-19. CDR3s include the opening cysteine and the closing phenylalanine or tryptophan. The order of the fields is D gene, clone size, V gene, J gene, CDR3 DNA, CDR3 protein. D genes are given only for firm matches. Size is omitted from some rows. Given values are once, few, many or a class for expanded clones.

>NA|NA|TRBV7-2|TRBJ1-1
TGTGCCAGCAGCTCGCCGCGGGCTGCAGCTTTCTTT
CASSSPRAAAFF
>TRBD1|NA|TRBV10-1|TRBJ1-2
TGCGCCAGCAGTGATTCAGGGGGCGGCTATGGCTACACCTTC
CASSDSGGGYGYTF
>NA|NA|TRBV5-1|TRBJ2-1
TGCGCCAGCAGCCATTTAGCGGCCGGGTCCTACAATGAGCAGTTCTTC
CASSHLAAGSYNEQFF
>NA|NA|TRBV19|TRBJ1-5
TGTGCCAGTAGTATAGATAAAGGGGAAGCTCAGCCCCAGCATTTT
CASSIDKGEAQPQHF
>NA|NA|TRBV12-5|TRBJ1-2
TGTGCTAGTGGTTTGGTACGCACGGAGGCTAACTATGGCTACACCTTC
CASGLVRTEANYGYTF
>NA|once|TRBV18|TRBJ1-2
TGTGCCAGCTCACCACCCTCCAGTAACTATGGCTACACCTTC
CASSPPSSNYGYTF
>TRBD2|NA|TRBV5-1|TRBJ2-3
TGCGCCAGCAGCCAAAGCGGGGGCACAGATACGCAGTATTTT
CASSQSGGTDTQYF
>NA|NA|TRBV12-5|TRBJ2-3
TGTGCTAGTGGTTCCCCCCCCGGGCGGGAGTATTTT
CASGSPPGREYF
>NA|NA|TRBV10-1|TRBJ2-7
TGCGCCAGCAGTGACCGTCCCTACGAGCAGTACTTC
CASSDRPYEQYF
>TRBD2|NA|TRBV7-2|TRBJ2-1
TGTGCCAGCAGCTTAGCGAGTAGCGGGAGGGCTAAATACAATGAGCAGTTCTTC
CASSLASSGRAKYNEQFF
>TRBD1|NA|TRBV5-4|TRBJ2-2
TGTGCCAGCACCCAGGGGAGTAACAGGGGAACCGGGGAGCTGTTTTTT
CASTQGSNRGTGELFF
>NA|once|TRBV10-3|TRBJ1-1
TGTGCCATCCGGCGGGGGGAGGACACTGAAGCTTTCTTT
CAIRRGEDTEAFF
>TRBD2|NA|TRBV7-2|TRBJ2-7
TGTGCCAGCAGCAGGCTAGCGGCCTCCTACGAGCAGTACTTC
CASSRLAASYEQYF
>NA|NA|TRBV25-1|TRBJ1-2
TGTGCCAGCGCCGGGGGGGGCGGCTATGGCTACACCTTC
CASAGGGGYGYTF
>NA|NA|TRBV12-3/TRBV12-4|TRBJ2-2
TGTGCCAGCAGTTTAGCGCGCCTACCTGAGATTTTT
CASSLARLPEIF
>NA|NA|TRBV12-3/TRBV12-4|TRBJ1-1
TGTGCCAGCAGTTTTGCGAGGAACACTGAAGCTTTCTTT
CASSFARNTEAFF
>NA|NA|TRBV30|TRBJ2-7
TGTGCCTGGACAGGGCGGTCTGCCCCGGATGAGCAGTACTTC
CAWTGRSAPDEQYF
>TRBD2|NA|TRBV19|TRBJ2-7
TGTGCCAGTAGGGCTAGCGGGAGCTACGAGCAGTACTTC
CASRASGSYEQYF
>TRBD1|NA|TRBV6-6|TRBJ1-1
TGTGCCAGCAGTGCGGACAGGGGGAGAACTGAAGCTTTCTTT
CASSADRGRTEAFF
>NA|NA|TRBV7-2|TRBJ2-4
TGTGCCAGCAGCTATGCGGCAGTAGCCAAAAACATTCAGTACTTC
CASSYAAVAKNIQYF
>NA|NA|TRBV18|TRBJ1-1
TGTGCCAGCTCACCACCCATAGATAACACTGAAGCTTTCTTT
CASSPPIDNTEAFF
>NA|NA|TRBV11-2|TRBJ1-2
TGTGCCAGCAGCCCGCGGACAGTCGGTGGCTACACCTTC
CASSPRTVGGYTF
>TRBD1|NA|TRBV7-8|TRBJ1-5
TGTGCCAGCAGCAGGACAGGGGTCCAGCCCCAGCATTTT
CASSRTGVQPQHF
>NA|NA|TRBV4-3|TRBJ1-3
TGCGCCAGCAGCCAAGGACACATGAGCTCTGGAAACACCATATATTTT
CASSQGHMSSGNTIYF
>TRBD2|NA|TRBV6-5|TRBJ2-1
TGTGCCAGCAGACGAGCGGGAATATCAAATGAGCAGTTCTTC
CASRRAGISNEQFF
>NA|NA|TRBV12-3/TRBV12-4|TRBJ1-1
TGTGCCAGCAGTTTGCCTCCAGGTGAGGCTTTCTTT
CASSLPPGEAFF
>TRBD1|medium-sized|TRBV4-1|TRBJ2-7
TGCGCCAGCAGCCCAGGACAGGGGCCGTCCTACGAGCAGTACTTC
CASSPGQGPSYEQYF
>NA|NA|TRBV18|TRBJ1-6
TGTGCCAGCTCACCATCGCAGGGAAGAAGTAATTCACCCCTCCACTTT
CASSPSQGRSNSPLHF
>NA|NA|TRBV18|TRBJ1-5
TGTGCCAGCTCACAAGGCCAGGATCAGCCCCAGCATTTT
CASSQGQDQPQHF
>TRBD2|NA|TRBV28|TRBJ2-3
TGTGCCAGCAGATCTAGCGGGACCGACGGGGATACGCAGTATTTT
CASRSSGTDGDTQYF
>NA|NA|TRBV6-5|TRBJ1-4
TGTGCCAGCTCCAAAACTTGGGGCAATGAAAAACTGTTTTTT
CASSKTWGNEKLFF
>TRBD1|NA|TRBV15|TRBJ1-2
TGTGCCACCAGCAGAGATCGGTCAGGGGGCTATGGCTACACCTTC
CATSRDRSGGYGYTF
>TRBD1|once|TRBV10-2|TRBJ1-2
TGCGCCAGCAGATCTCCGAGACAGGGATTCAGCTACACCTTC
CASRSPRQGFSYTF
>NA|few|TRBV30|TRBJ1-2
TGTGCCTGGAGTGTGGTCAGCTATGGCTACACCTTC
CAWSVVSYGYTF
>NA|NA|TRBV27|TRBJ2-7
TGTGCCAGCAGTCCAAAGCGGGCCTCCTACGAGCAGTACTTC
CASSPKRASYEQYF
>NA|NA|TRBV20-1|TRBJ2-1
TGCAGTGCTAGTTACAGTTATAACAATGAGCAGTTCTTC
CSASYSYNNEQFF
>NA|once|TRBV11-2|TRBJ1-2
TGTGCCAGCAGCTGGACAGATTCTAACTATGGCTACACCTTC
CASSWTDSNYGYTF
>TRBD1|NA|TRBV4-3|TRBJ2-6
TGCGCCAGCAGCCATGGCTTACCGGGACAGGGATCTGGGGCCAACGTCCTGACTTTC
CASSHGLPGQGSGANVLTF